A selection of T cell receptor beta chains follows, all from one sample in a study of T cells in Graves' hyperthyroidism and ophthalmopathy. TCRdb fed the multiplex PCR reads into MiXCR, producing one record per CDR3 protein. The sample holds approximately 610,000 distinct CDR3 sequences, 16% seen once. Sequencing was done on a sample of blood. These receptors were collected from a woman aged 18-29 years with Graves' hyperthyroidism. Each CDR3 is given with its conserved first and last residue. A D gene is named only where the DNA matches it firmly. Size tells how often a clone was seen (once, few, many) or the class of an expanded clone, and some rows leave it out.

>TRBD1|TRBJ2-1|many|TRBV7-8
TGTGCCAGCAGCTTCCGGGACAGGAGCTACAATGAGCAGTTCTTC
CASSFRDRSYNEQFF
>NA|TRBJ2-2|NA|TRBV6-2/TRBV6-3
TGTGCCAGCAGCAACGGGGGGCTGAACACCGGGGAGCTGTTTTTT
CASSNGGLNTGELFF
>NA|TRBJ2-3|many|TRBV10-3
TGTGCCATCAGTGAGGCAGACTTTACAGATACGCAGTATTTT
CAISEADFTDTQYF
>NA|TRBJ2-2|many|TRBV11-3
TGTGCCAGCAGCCCGCGGTCCAGCACCGGGGAGCTGTTTTTT
CASSPRSSTGELFF
>TRBD2|TRBJ2-3|NA|TRBV5-1
TGCGCCAGCAGCTGGGGACTAGCGGAAAGCACAGATACGCAGTATTTT
CASSWGLAESTDTQYF
>TRBD2|TRBJ2-1|many|TRBV2
TGTGCCAGCAGGGGTGGGACTAGCGGCTACAATGAGCAGTTCTTC
CASRGGTSGYNEQFF
>NA|TRBJ2-1|NA|TRBV29-1
TGCAGCACAACACAGGGCGGTGAGCAGTTCTTC
CSTTQGGEQFF
>NA|TRBJ2-3|few|TRBV14
TGTGCCAGCAGCCCATACTTTAGGGGGGACGGTTCCACAGATACGCAGTATTTT
CASSPYFRGDGSTDTQYF
>NA|TRBJ2-3|NA|TRBV6-1
TGTGCCAGCGGGCGGGGACCCCGTCGTGATACGCAGTATTTT
CASGRGPRRDTQYF
>NA|TRBJ1-2|few|TRBV7-9
TGTGCCAGCAGCTTAGCTGTCAGGGACGACTATGGCTACACCTTC
CASSLAVRDDYGYTF
>NA|TRBJ2-3|few|TRBV5-5
TGTGCCAGCAGCTGGCAGGGGTTTTGGGATACGCAGTATTTT
CASSWQGFWDTQYF
>NA|TRBJ2-1|NA|TRBV7-9
TGTGCCAGTTCTGAGACAGGGACTAAGAATGAGCAGTTCTTC
CASSETGTKNEQFF
>NA|TRBJ1-1|many|TRBV6-6
TGTGCCAGCAGTTACTCGAAGGGCCCAGGGGTTGTGACTGAAGCTTTCTTT
CASSYSKGPGVVTEAFF
>NA|TRBJ1-2|few|TRBV24-1
TGTGCCACCAACTCCGGGGACTATGGCTACACCTTC
CATNSGDYGYTF
>NA|TRBJ1-3|many|TRBV2
TGTGCCAGCAGTAGTCGGGCCAGATCTGGAAACACCATATATTTT
CASSSRARSGNTIYF
>TRBD1|TRBJ2-7|NA|TRBV20-1
TGCAGTGCTAGGGACAGGGGTATAACGGGATCCGACGAGCAGTACTTC
CSARDRGITGSDEQYF
>NA|TRBJ1-2|many|TRBV6-4
TGTGCCAGCAAGGGATATTGTTTGTTCGCGCGGACGGTCCACTATGGCTACACCTTC
CASKGYCLFARTVHYGYTF
>NA|TRBJ1-2|few|TRBV28
TGTGCCAGCAGTTTAATCTCTCGCGGCTACACCTTC
CASSLISRGYTF
>NA|TRBJ2-7|many|TRBV29-1
TGCAGCGTTGAACTGTCCCCAAGGACAGCCCCTTACGAGCAGTACTTC
CSVELSPRTAPYEQYF
>TRBD2|TRBJ2-5|NA|TRBV3-1
TGTGCCAGCAGCACCCGGACTAGCGGGAGCAGGGAGACCCAGTACTTC
CASSTRTSGSRETQYF
>NA|TRBJ2-2|NA|TRBV19
TGTGCCAGTAGTATTGGGGGCAGCGGGGAGCTGTTTTTT
CASSIGGSGELFF
>NA|TRBJ2-7|many|TRBV12-3/TRBV12-4
TGTGCCAGCAGACCCAGCAGGTCCTACGAGCAGTACTTC
CASRPSRSYEQYF
>NA|TRBJ2-3|NA|TRBV19
TGTGCCAGTGGACCCGGCGGGTGGCAGACCACAGATACGCAGTATTTT
CASGPGGWQTTDTQYF
>NA|TRBJ2-3|many|TRBV2
TGTGCCAGCATCGAGAGGGAGAGCACAGATACGCAGTATTTT
CASIERESTDTQYF
>NA|TRBJ1-2|few|TRBV2
TGTGCCAGCAGTGGAGGGGTCCTCGCCTATGGCTACACCTTC
CASSGGVLAYGYTF
>NA|TRBJ1-5|NA|TRBV15
TGTGCCACCAGCAGAGATTGGGGTACGGGTCAGCCCCAGCATTTT
CATSRDWGTGQPQHF
>NA|TRBJ2-7|few|TRBV7-8
TGTGCCAGTAGCTTAAAGTGGGGTAGCTACGAGCAGTACTTC
CASSLKWGSYEQYF
>NA|TRBJ1-1|many|TRBV5-1
TGCGCCAGCAGCTTGGGTACGGGGCAGGCAACTGAAGCTTTCTTT
CASSLGTGQATEAFF
>TRBD1|TRBJ1-1|few|TRBV5-1
TGCGCCAGCAGCCTCGGACAGGCGTTGAAAACTGAAGCTTTCTTT
CASSLGQALKTEAFF
>NA|TRBJ2-1|many|TRBV28
TGTGCCAGCAGGTTAGGAGGAGGGTCAGGGACCAATGAGCAGTTCTTC
CASRLGGGSGTNEQFF
>NA|TRBJ2-7|many|TRBV5-1
TGCGCCAGCAGCTTGGTGTCAGGGGGGGATGTGCAGTACTTC
CASSLVSGGDVQYF
>NA|TRBJ1-4|NA|TRBV5-8
TGTGCCAGCAGCTTGGTCTTCTGGCGGGACACCATTAATGAAAAACTGTTTTTT
CASSLVFWRDTINEKLFF
>NA|TRBJ2-2|few|TRBV30
TGTGCCTGGAGTGTTGTTAGGGACGGGGAGCTGTTTTTT
CAWSVVRDGELFF
>NA|TRBJ1-1|many|TRBV7-9
TGTGCCAGCAGCCACGGACAGCTCCCATCCCCTGAAGCTTTCTTT
CASSHGQLPSPEAFF
>NA|TRBJ2-1|many|TRBV11-2
TGTGCCAGCAGCAAAATCCTAGTGACCCGCACTTACAATGAGCAGTTCTTC
CASSKILVTRTYNEQFF
>NA|TRBJ1-5|few|TRBV20-1
TGCAGTGCTAGAAAGGGAGGATCCGGTAGCAATCAGCCCCAGCATTTT
CSARKGGSGSNQPQHF
>NA|TRBJ2-1|many|TRBV24-1
TGTGCCACCAGTGCTGTAGGGGTTCAAGGTAACAATGAGCAGTTCTTC
CATSAVGVQGNNEQFF
>TRBD2|TRBJ2-2|few|TRBV7-2
TGTGCCAGCAGCCCCCAGCGGGGGGCTACGAACACCGGGGAGCTGTTTTTT
CASSPQRGATNTGELFF
>NA|TRBJ2-4|NA|TRBV10-3
TGTGCCATCAGTGATTTTAGGGGGGAAGCCAAAAACATTCAGTACTTC
CAISDFRGEAKNIQYF